The 9 T cell receptor beta chains given below trace back to one sample, sequenced in a study of T cell responses to AZD1222 COVID-19 vaccine. The repertoire was sequenced with immunoSEQ multiplex PCR; TCRdb's copy has only in-frame clones and lacks some. The repertoire holds 150,000 to 190,000 clones, 90% to 95% seen once, with roughly 1.6% in the top ten. Sample: peripheral blood, taken 28 days after the second AZD1222 dose. Receptors were obtained from an adult who received the AZD1222 COVID-19 vaccine.

J is TRBJ2-5 and V is TRBV2; D gene unclear. Germline assignment: CDR1 SNHLY and CDR2 FYNNEI. The CDR3 is made up of 15 amino acids. V was cut by 4 bases and J by 1 base, with 13 bases left in between. The DNA for the CDR3 is TGTGCCAGCAGTGTGAGGAACAAGGCCCAAGAGACCCAGTACTTC. This encodes CASSVRNKAQETQYF.

This chain links TRBV5-1 with TRBJ1-2; D is undetermined. Germline V gene sequence: CDR1 SGHRS, CDR2 YFSETQ. The germline V and J ends were trimmed by 0 bases and 5 bases, with 11 bases remaining between them. This CDR3 is 14 amino acids long. In DNA, the CDR3 is TGCGCCAGCAGCTTGGCCGCCACAGCTTATGGCTACACCTTC. This sequence encodes CASSLAATAYGYTF.

The chain has TRBV10-3 and TRBJ2-7; D not certain. V gave up 3 bases and J gave up 2 bases, with 11 bases separating them. The germline gives CDR1 ENHRY, CDR2 SYGVKD. The CDR3 has 14 residues. Here the CDR3 reads CAISDANAAYEQYF. The CDR3 DNA reads TGTGCCATCAGTGATGCGAACGCAGCCTACGAGCAGTACTTC.

This chain joins TRBV3-1 (or the pseudogene TRBV3-2) and TRBJ1-4, with TRBD1 as a possible D gene (6 bases). The length of the CDR3 is 15 residues. Germline V gene data show CDR1 as LGHDT and CDR2 as YNNKEL (reference sequence). V shed 4 bases and J shed 4 bases, with 13 bases lying between them. CDR3 residues: CASSRAGGLNEKLFF. Here the CDR3 DNA reads TGTGCCAGCAGCCGAGCCGGGGGCCTTAATGAAAAACTGTTTTTT.

The V and J genes are TRBV28 and TRBJ2-7; possible D gene TRBD2, 5 bases. V gave up 6 bases and J gave up 2 bases, with 11 bases separating them. CDR1 is MDHEN, CDR2 SYDVKM, per germline. This CDR3 is 13 amino acids long. CDR3 sequence: CASRRDYAYEQYF. CDR3 bases: TGTGCCAGCAGGCGCGACTACGCCTACGAGCAGTACTTC.

J is TRBJ1-1 and V is TRBV10-3; D gene unclear. V lost 2 bases to trimming and J lost 5 bases, with 12 bases between them. The germline V gene encodes CDR1 ENHRY and CDR2 SYGVKD. This CDR3 is 14 amino acids long. DNA of the CDR3: TGTGCCATCAGTGAGGCCCTATTGGGAACTGAAGCTTTCTTT. Encoded protein: CAISEALLGTEAFF.

V is TRBV6-5 and J is TRBJ1-3; D is unresolved. Germline CDR1 and CDR2: MNHEY and SVGAGI. The CDR3 consists of 15 residues. The V end was cut by 2 bases, the J end by 0 bases, with 8 bases between. The CDR3 DNA is TGTGCCAGCAGTTACAGGCGCAGCTCTGGAAACACCATATATTTT. Translated: CASSYRRSSGNTIYF.

The rearrangement uses TRBV4-1 and TRBJ2-2; 15 positions agree with TRBD2. Germline CDR1 MGHRA, CDR2 YSYEKL. J lost 5 bases, V lost 0 bases, and 4 bases had no gene match. This CDR3 contains 18 residues. In DNA form, the CDR3 reads TGCGCCAGCAGCCAAGATAAGGGACTAGCGGGGGGTACCGGGGAGCTGTTTTTT. It is translated as CASSQDKGLAGGTGELFF.

This clone was picked up one time. The chain employs TRBV7-2 and TRBJ1-1, with no clear D. V lost 5 bases, J lost 5 bases, and 18 bases lay in between. The CDR3 consists of 15 residues. CDR1 is SGHTA, CDR2 FQGNSA, per germline. The CDR3 DNA is TGTGCCAGCAGCCCCGCGGGTCGCCTCCGGACTGAAGCTTTCTTT. Its protein product is CASSPAGRLRTEAFF.